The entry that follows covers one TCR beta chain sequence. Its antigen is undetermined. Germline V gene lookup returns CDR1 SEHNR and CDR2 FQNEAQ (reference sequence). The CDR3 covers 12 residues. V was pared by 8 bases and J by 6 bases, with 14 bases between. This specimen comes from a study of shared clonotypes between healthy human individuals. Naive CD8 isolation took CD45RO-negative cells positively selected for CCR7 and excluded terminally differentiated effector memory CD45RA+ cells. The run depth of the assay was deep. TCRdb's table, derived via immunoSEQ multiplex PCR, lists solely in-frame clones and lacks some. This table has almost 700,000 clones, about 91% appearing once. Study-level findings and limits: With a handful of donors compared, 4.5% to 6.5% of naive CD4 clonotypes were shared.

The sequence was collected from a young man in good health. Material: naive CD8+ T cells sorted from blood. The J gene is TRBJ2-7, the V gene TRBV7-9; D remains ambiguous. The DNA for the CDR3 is TGTGCCAGCGAAATGGGGTGGGCCGAGCAGTACTTC. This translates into CASEMGWAEQYF.